Listed below are T cell receptor beta chains from one sample, sequenced in a study of blood T cell repertoires in COVID-19. Only in-frame clones appear in the TCRdb table, and some are missing; sequencing was by immunoSEQ multiplex PCR. The table lists 150,000 to 200,000 clones, approximately 88% of them singletons, with roughly 6.7% in the top ten. The sequencing input was peripheral blood. The receptors come from a man aged 40-49 years with acute or convalescent COVID-19. The CDR3 runs from the conserved cysteine through the conserved F or W. D genes are given only for firm matches. Clone sizes are given selectively: once, few, many, or a class where the clone is expanded.

>TRBJ2-5|-|-|TRBV9
TGTGCCAGCAGCGTAGGGGGGCACCTCTTCCAAGAGACCCAGTACTTC
CASSVGGHLFQETQYF
>TRBJ2-5|TRBD2|-|TRBV27
TGTGCCAGCAGTTTACGGCGGGGGGGCTGGGAGACCCAGTACTTC
CASSLRRGGWETQYF
>TRBJ1-2|-|-|TRBV7-2
TGTGCCAGCAGCTTAGACTGGAGTTCAGGCTACACCTTC
CASSLDWSSGYTF
>TRBJ2-3|TRBD2|-|TRBV7-2
TGTGCCAGCAGCTCGGGACTAGCGGGGGGGCCGGATACGCAGTATTTT
CASSSGLAGGPDTQYF
>TRBJ2-7|-|-|TRBV6-5
TGTGCCAGCAGTTACCATGACGAGCAGTACTTC
CASSYHDEQYF
>TRBJ2-1|-|-|TRBV4-3
TGCGCCAGCAGCCAAGAGCTGGGGCGCTCCTACAATGAGCAGTTCTTC
CASSQELGRSYNEQFF
>TRBJ1-2|TRBD1|-|TRBV4-1
TGCGCCAGCAGCCAGGCTCGGGACAGCAACTATGGCTACACCTTC
CASSQARDSNYGYTF
>TRBJ2-5|TRBD1|-|TRBV27
TGTGCCAGCAGTCTCCAGGGGGCATGGGAGACCCAGTACTTC
CASSLQGAWETQYF
>TRBJ2-7|TRBD1|-|TRBV6-5
TGTGCCAGCAGCCGGGACAGTAACTACGAGCAGTACTTC
CASSRDSNYEQYF
>TRBJ1-2|-|-|TRBV19
TGTGCCAGTAGTATCCGAGGTGGAGGCTACACCTTC
CASSIRGGGYTF
>TRBJ2-1|-|-|TRBV10-3
TGTGCCATCAGTGACCGGGACAACTCCTACAATGAGCAGTTCTTC
CAISDRDNSYNEQFF
>TRBJ2-7|TRBD1|-|TRBV4-1
TGCGCCAGCAGCAATCCCGGGACAGGGGATTACGAGCAGTACTTC
CASSNPGTGDYEQYF
>TRBJ1-2|-|-|TRBV27
TGTGCCAGCAGCGGGGGTCGGAACTATGGCTACACCTTC
CASSGGRNYGYTF
>TRBJ1-6|-|-|TRBV30
TGTGCCTGGAGTGTACGAGGGTCACCCCTCCACTTT
CAWSVRGSPLHF
>TRBJ1-1|-|once|TRBV21-1
TGTGCCAGCAGCAGTAGAGGATGGTTAGACCCGAACACTGAAGCTTTCTTT
CASSSRGWLDPNTEAFF
>TRBJ1-1|TRBD1|-|TRBV9
TGTGCCAGCAGCGTAGCTCCAACAGGGGTCATGAACACTGAAGCTTTCTTT
CASSVAPTGVMNTEAFF
>TRBJ2-5|-|-|TRBV13
TGTGCCAGCAGCCACCAAGGCGGGGAGACCCAGTACTTC
CASSHQGGETQYF
>TRBJ2-3|TRBD2|-|TRBV27
TGTGCCAGCAGTTTTCTCGGACTAGCGGGGTCCACAGATACGCAGTATTTT
CASSFLGLAGSTDTQYF
>TRBJ1-6|-|-|TRBV4-1
TGCGCCAGCAGCCAAGATCAGTATAATTCACCCCTCCACTTT
CASSQDQYNSPLHF
>TRBJ2-7|-|few|TRBV4-1
TGCGCCAGCAGCCACTCACAGGAATACGAGCAGTACTTC
CASSHSQEYEQYF
>TRBJ2-1|TRBD2|-|TRBV10-3
TGTGCCATCAGTGTCGCTAGCGGGGGTTACAATGAGCAGTTCTTC
CAISVASGGYNEQFF
>TRBJ1-1|-|-|TRBV7-9
TGTGCCTATCGTCGGGGGAACACTGAAGCTTTCTTT
CAYRRGNTEAFF
>TRBJ1-2|-|-|TRBV12-3/TRBV12-4
TGTGCCAGCCACAGAGCCTCTAACTATGGCTACACCTTC
CASHRASNYGYTF
>TRBJ2-3|TRBD2|-|TRBV5-1
TGCGCCAGCAGCTGGACTAGCTCCCCAGATACGCAGTATTTT
CASSWTSSPDTQYF
>TRBJ1-2|-|-|TRBV28
TGTGCCAGCGGCGGCGGCGACTATGGCTACACCTTC
CASGGGDYGYTF
>TRBJ1-6|-|-|TRBV5-4
TGTGCCAGCAGCTCCGAGAGCTCCTATAATTCACCCCTCCACTTT
CASSSESSYNSPLHF
>TRBJ1-5|-|-|TRBV5-4
TGTGCCAGCAGCTCAGATAATCAGCCCCAGCATTTT
CASSSDNQPQHF
>TRBJ1-2|TRBD1|-|TRBV18
TGTGCCAGCTCACCGGGGGACAGGAACTATGGCTACACCTTC
CASSPGDRNYGYTF
>TRBJ2-5|TRBD1|-|TRBV18
TGTGCCAGCTCACCACCGGGACAGCGAAAAGAGACCCAGTACTTC
CASSPPGQRKETQYF
>TRBJ1-6|-|-|TRBV3-1/TRBV3-2
TGTGCCAGCAGCCAAGCAGACAGGTTAAATTCACCCCTCCACTTT
CASSQADRLNSPLHF
>TRBJ1-2|TRBD1|-|TRBV9
TGTGCCAGCAGCGCTACAGGGGAATATGGCTACACCTTC
CASSATGEYGYTF
>TRBJ2-7|TRBD2|once|TRBV5-1
TGCGCCAGCAGCCTGGGAGGGAAGCCGTCCTACGAGCAGTACTTC
CASSLGGKPSYEQYF
>TRBJ1-4|TRBD1|-|TRBV7-2
TGTGCCAGCAGCTTAAGCCCTACAGGGGGAAAACTGTTTTTT
CASSLSPTGGKLFF
>TRBJ1-2|TRBD1|-|TRBV4-2
TGTGCCAGCAGCCAAAACACAGGGGGCTATGGCTACACCTTC
CASSQNTGGYGYTF
>TRBJ2-7|-|-|TRBV13
TGTGCCAGCAGCCTCGACAGTGAAAGCTCCTACGAGCAGTACTTC
CASSLDSESSYEQYF
>TRBJ2-1|-|-|TRBV14
TGTGCCAGCAGCCAAGTAAGGGGGGGAGGGGAGCAGTTCTTC
CASSQVRGGGEQFF
>TRBJ1-2|-|-|TRBV28
TGTGCCAGCAGACAGAACTATGGCTACACCTTC
CASRQNYGYTF
>TRBJ2-3|-|-|TRBV6-4
TGTGCCAGCAGTGACTCCGGCGGGGGCGGCGATACGCAGTATTTT
CASSDSGGGGDTQYF
>TRBJ1-5|-|-|TRBV6-2/TRBV6-3
TGTGCCAGCAGTGCCCGGGATCAGCCCCAGCATTTT
CASSARDQPQHF
>TRBJ2-7|TRBD1|few|TRBV5-4
TGTGCCAGCAGCTTGGGGACAGGGTCCGAGCAGTACTTC
CASSLGTGSEQYF
>TRBJ1-5|-|-|TRBV10-2
TGCGCCAGCAGTGAAGCGTTTTATAGCAATCAGCCCCAGCATTTT
CASSEAFYSNQPQHF
>TRBJ2-7|-|-|TRBV6-6
TGTGCCAGCAGTTATGGCCACTCCTACGAGCAGTACTTC
CASSYGHSYEQYF
>TRBJ2-2|TRBD2|-|TRBV11-2
TGTGCCAGCAGCGAGCTAGCGGCTTTCGGCACCGGGGAGCTGTTTTTT
CASSELAAFGTGELFF
>TRBJ1-1|-|once|TRBV19
TGTGCCAGTAGTCCCTCTTCCCAGAGGAGGACTGAAGCTTTCTTT
CASSPSSQRRTEAFF
>TRBJ1-1|TRBD1|-|TRBV10-3
TGTGCCATCAGTGAGGCTGACAGGGGCGGTTTAACTGAAGCTTTCTTT
CAISEADRGGLTEAFF
>TRBJ2-3|-|once|TRBV18
TGTGCCAGCTCACCTGGGCTTTTCACAGATACGCAGTATTTT
CASSPGLFTDTQYF
>TRBJ1-1|TRBD1|-|TRBV6-5
TGTGCCAGCAAACGACAGGGGGCTGAAGCTTTCTTT
CASKRQGAEAFF
>TRBJ1-1|TRBD1|few|TRBV7-8
TGTGCCAGCAGGGAGAGAGGGGGCAGGAACACTGAAGCTTTCTTT
CASRERGGRNTEAFF
>TRBJ1-3|TRBD1|-|TRBV6-5
TGTGCCAGCAGGCAGACAGGGGACGGAAACACCATATATTTT
CASRQTGDGNTIYF
>TRBJ1-1|-|few|TRBV25-1
TGTGCCAGCAGTGGCCCCCGGGGTAGGAACACTGAAGCTTTCTTT
CASSGPRGRNTEAFF